This T cell receptor (beta chain) was obtained from a study of neurological immune-mediated disorders (dated by TCRdb to between 2018 and 2020). Context from the whole study: Of the roughly 34 multiple sclerosis patients, approximately 30 had relapsing-remitting MS and 3 had secondary progressive MS. The study compared peripheral blood TCR-beta repertoires of HTLV-I-associated myelopathy (HAM/TSP) patients, multiple sclerosis patients and healthy controls using UMI-based sequencing. The cohort was made up of about 66 subjects, consisting of roughly 15 HAM/TSP patients, roughly 35 multiple sclerosis patients and around 20 healthy controls. The roughly 99 TCR-beta libraries covered PBMC samples along with longitudinal samples, technical triplicates, and paired sorted CD4+ and CD8+ T-cell subsets.

Including cysteine and phenylalanine, the CDR3 has 13 amino acids. Only the CDR3 portion is preserved as DNA: 39 bases, with reading frame beginning at the first base. The germline V gene specifies SQVTM as CDR1 and ANQGSEA as CDR2. At the junction V is shortened by 2 bases and J by 3 bases, with 10 bases in between. cDNA was synthesized by template-switch 5'RACE using a primer with a 10-nucleotide random unique molecular identifier that tagged each TCR transcript. Every sequencing run covered 15-18 subjects and yielded more than 170 million TCR-beta sequences. The RNeasy kit was used for extraction of total RNA. The KAPA Real-time Library Amplification kit was used to amplify TCR-beta VDJ regions with primers targeting the TCR constant region and the 5'RACE anchor. A first PCR added sample indexes and Illumina adaptors, and a second PCR then raised library yield. After Ampure bead purification, the roughly 650 bp TCR product was size-selected on a 2% E-gel SizeSelection system. Before pooling, library quality was checked on a Bioanalyzer, concentration was measured with Qubit, and libraries were quantified with the Kapa Library Quantification kit. Libraries were sequenced paired-end 2 x 150 bp on an Illumina HiSeq 2500. To increase sequence diversity, about 25-31% phiX was spiked into each library pool. Turning to the authors' computational methods: Quality-filtered reads were processed with the UMI-based MiGEC pipeline, and over 75% of raw TCR sequences were removed by the MiGEC pipeline during error correction. IMGT germline references were used for aligning VDJ genes, and each clonotype was defined as a unique CDR3 amino acid sequence together with its V-J genes. Clonal expansion, Shannon diversity and CDR3 relatedness were evaluated with VDJtools (CalcPairwiseDistances, ClusterSamples), while phylogenetic trees were built in CLCbio workbench. Using coefficient-of-variation modelling across technical triplicates, the study counted a clone as expanded if it had at least 8 unique UMIs. TCRdb ran its own pipeline on the public reads, namely fastp trimming at Q25 and MiXCR clone calling, and kept in-frame beta chains. CDR3 protein sequences are deduplicated, and each keeps its most common genes and DNA. The V and J calls and clone size come from TCRdb's table, not from the authors' own analysis. The sample has under 85,000 distinct CDR3 sequences on record, approximately 5.1% of them singletons. 5.6% of the sample comes from the top ten.

Ten or more counts support this clonotype. Its recognized antigen is unknown. Base qualities are missing; no much larger clone stands one base away. Libraries from unsorted PBMCs were made from 2 million PBMCs kept in RNAlater at -80 degrees C until RNA extraction. Multiple sclerosis patients were enrolled in a US clinical protocol evaluating disease progression by magnetic resonance imaging. PBMCs were separated from peripheral blood using Ficoll-Hypaque density gradient centrifugation and then cryopreserved in liquid nitrogen. Overall results and qualifications from the work: No clinical or MRI features were associated with the MS cluster, and the authors said that larger cohorts are needed. Across subjects, expanded clones never shared an identical CDR3 amino acid sequence, which suggests that the TCR-beta repertoires in every group were private. The highest TCR clonal expansion was observed in HAM/TSP patients, whereas the lowest was observed in MS patients, even when compared with healthy controls. Phylogenetic analysis grouped repertoires from 18 of 34 MS patients into a cluster of related CDR3 sequences, suggesting a possible repertoire-level signature.

The chain links TRBV29-1 with TRBJ2-5, with a tentative D gene TRBD1 over 5 matching bases. Material for sequencing was PBMCs. This TCR came from a human donor with multiple sclerosis. The donor label of this sample is uncertain. The CDR3: CSVEYAGKETQYF. The bases are TGCAGCGTTGAATACGCAGGGAAAGAGACCCAGTACTTC.